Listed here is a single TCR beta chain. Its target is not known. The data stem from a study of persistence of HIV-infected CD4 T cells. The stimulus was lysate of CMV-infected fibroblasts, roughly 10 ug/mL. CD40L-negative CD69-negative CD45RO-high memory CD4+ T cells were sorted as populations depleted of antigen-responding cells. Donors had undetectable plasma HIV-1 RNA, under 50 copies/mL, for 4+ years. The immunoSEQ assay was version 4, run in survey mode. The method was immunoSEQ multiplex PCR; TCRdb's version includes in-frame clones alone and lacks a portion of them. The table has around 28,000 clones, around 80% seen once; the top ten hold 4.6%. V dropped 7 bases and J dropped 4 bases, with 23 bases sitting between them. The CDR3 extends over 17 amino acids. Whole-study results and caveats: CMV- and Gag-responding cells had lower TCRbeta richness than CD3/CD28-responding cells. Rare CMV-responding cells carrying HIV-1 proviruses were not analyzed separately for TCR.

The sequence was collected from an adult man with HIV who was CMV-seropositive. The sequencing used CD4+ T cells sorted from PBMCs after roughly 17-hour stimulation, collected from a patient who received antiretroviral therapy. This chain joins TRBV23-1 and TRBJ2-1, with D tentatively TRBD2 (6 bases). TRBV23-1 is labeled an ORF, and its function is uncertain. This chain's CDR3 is CASKSTMGGIWYNEQFF. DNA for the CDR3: TGCGCCAGCAAGTCAACCATGGGCGGGATTTGGTACAATGAGCAGTTCTTC.